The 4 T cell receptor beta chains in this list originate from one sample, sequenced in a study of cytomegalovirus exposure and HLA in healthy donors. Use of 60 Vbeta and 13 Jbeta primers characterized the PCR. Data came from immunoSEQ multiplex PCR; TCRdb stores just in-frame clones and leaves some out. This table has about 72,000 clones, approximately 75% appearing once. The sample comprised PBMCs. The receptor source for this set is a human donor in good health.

The CDR3 sequence is CASSEDGRGTKNIQYF. The CDR3, as DNA: TGCGCCAGCAGTGAGGACGGGAGGGGTACCAAAAACATTCAGTACTTC. J is TRBJ2-4 and V is TRBV10-1; 8 nucleotides agree with TRBD2. The CDR3 runs 16 residues. From germline, CDR1 is WNHNN and CDR2 SYGVQD (reference sequence). The ends lost 2 bases at V and 2 bases at J; junction bases unmatched: 5.

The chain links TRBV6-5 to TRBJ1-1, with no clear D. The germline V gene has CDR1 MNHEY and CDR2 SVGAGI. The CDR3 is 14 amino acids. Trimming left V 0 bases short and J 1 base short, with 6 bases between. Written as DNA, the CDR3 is TGTGCCAGCAGTTACTCACGGGGGAACACTGAAGCTTTCTTT. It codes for CASSYSRGNTEAFF.

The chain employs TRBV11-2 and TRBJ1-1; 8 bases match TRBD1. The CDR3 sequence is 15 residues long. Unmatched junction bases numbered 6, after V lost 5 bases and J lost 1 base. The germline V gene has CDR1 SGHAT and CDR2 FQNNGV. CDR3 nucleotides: TGTGCCAGCAGCCCGGTACAGGGGGGGAACACTGAAGCTTTCTTT. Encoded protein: CASSPVQGGNTEAFF.

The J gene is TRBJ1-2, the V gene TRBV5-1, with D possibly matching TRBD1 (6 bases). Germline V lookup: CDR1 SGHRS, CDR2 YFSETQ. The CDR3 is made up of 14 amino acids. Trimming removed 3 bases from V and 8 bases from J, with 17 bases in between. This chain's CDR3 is CASSSRRGARGYTF. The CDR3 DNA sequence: TGCGCCAGCAGCTCTCGGCGGGGGGCTCGAGGCTACACCTTC.